This T cell receptor beta chain emerged from a study of molecular identifiers for immune sequencing clone quantification. Findings and limits, study-wide: Clones exceeding 20 RNA copies carried over 97% of effector molecules but under 1% of naive-cell molecules.

For this clonotype: Its antigen is undetermined.

TCRdb fed the PCR reads into MiXCR, producing one record per CDR3 protein. The sample has 460,000 or so distinct CDR3 sequences, about 26% seen once. V lost 4 bases to trimming and J lost 2 bases, with 13 bases between them. This CDR3 is 15 amino acids long. The TCR was taken from a human donor in good health. Some libraries in this study had Jurkat cell RNA spiked in. The chain couples TRBV12-3 or TRBV12-4 to TRBJ2-3; D is unclear. Sequenced material: naive CD8+ T cells from blood, with Jurkat cell RNA spiked in. As to subset: FACS-sorted CD8+CD4-CCR7+CD45RA+ naive T cells. CDR3 amino acids: CASSSGQSDTDTQYF. CDR3 nucleotides: TGTGCCAGCAGTTCGGGCCAGTCTGACACAGATACGCAGTATTTT.